The 19 T cell receptor beta chains below all came from one sample that was sequenced in a study of blood T cell repertoires in COVID-19. Generated by immunoSEQ multiplex PCR, the TCRdb table keeps only in-frame clones and is missing some. Here the sample spans some 190,000 clones, about 70% being singletons. The specimen sequenced was peripheral blood. The receptors shown here come from a woman between 45 and 60 years old with active or convalescent COVID-19.

V gene TRBV5-5 combines with J gene TRBJ1-5, with 7 bases that match TRBD1. The CDR3 is made up of 16 amino acids. V gave up 1 base and J gave up 4 bases; unmatched junction bases: 8. Germline CDR1 is SGHKS and CDR2 is YYEKEE (reference sequence). DNA of the CDR3: TGTGCCAGCAGCTTGAATAGGGCAGGGGGGAATCAGCCCCAGCATTTT. Residues: CASSLNRAGGNQPQHF.

The chain couples TRBV4-3 to TRBJ1-3; a possible D gene is TRBD1 (5 bases). The germline V and J ends were trimmed by 0 bases and 0 bases, with 6 bases remaining between them. CDR1 and CDR2 from the germline V gene are LGHNA and YSLEER. The CDR3 loop spans 15 amino acids. The CDR3 protein is CASSQEGASGNTIYF. For the CDR3, the DNA is TGCGCCAGCAGCCAAGAAGGGGCCTCTGGAAACACCATATATTTT.

This clone has only one observation. This chain links TRBV7-9 with TRBJ2-7; D is unresolved. V lost 2 bases, J lost 6 bases, and 8 bases lay in between. CDR1 is SEHNR and CDR2 is FQNEAQ in the germline V gene (reference sequence). The CDR3 is 12 residues long. This CDR3 is CASSLSISEQYF. CDR3 nucleotide sequence: TGTGCCAGCAGCTTATCGATCAGCGAGCAGTACTTC.

This chain uses TRBV7-2 with TRBJ2-7; D unresolved. The CDR3 has 15 amino acids. The V end was cut by 4 bases, the J end by 3 bases, with 16 bases between. Germline V lookup: CDR1 SGHTA, CDR2 FQGNSA. The DNA of the CDR3 is TGTGCCAGCAGCTCCCCGAGAGAAACCCACTACGAGCAGTACTTC. It is translated as CASSSPRETHYEQYF.

The table lists this clone with a few counts. V gene TRBV28 combines with J gene TRBJ1-6; D unresolved. The CDR3 runs 15 residues. Trimming pared 5 bases from V and 6 bases from J, leaving 14 bases between. Per germline, CDR1 MDHEN and CDR2 SYDVKM. CDR3 residues: CASSPPSGLNSPLHF. In nucleotides, the CDR3 is TGTGCCAGCAGTCCCCCGTCTGGCCTTAATTCACCCCTCCACTTT.

In its sample, this clone was seen once. Other DNA sequences in the same sample also yield this CDR3. The rearrangement links TRBV28 to TRBJ1-6; D is unresolved. With 1 base removed from V and 7 bases from J, the gap between germline ends came to 5 bases. Germline CDR1 MDHEN, CDR2 SYDVKM. The CDR3 has 13 amino acids. CDR3 nucleotides: TGTGCCAGCAGTTTATTTCGGAATTCACCCCTCCACTTT. Encoded protein: CASSLFRNSPLHF.

This sequence joins TRBV6-5 and TRBJ2-7, with 7 nucleotides matching TRBD1. Germline CDR1 reads MNHEY; CDR2 reads SVGAGI. V gave up 5 bases and J gave up 5 bases; unmatched junction bases: 9. This CDR3 has 14 residues. CDR3 nucleotide sequence: TGTGCCAGCAGTACAGGGGTAAGCCGCGACGAGCAGTACTTC. The encoded protein is CASSTGVSRDEQYF.

The gene calls are TRBV27 and TRBJ1-2; D not certain. Trimming cost V 3 bases and J 1 base, with 9 bases left between them. The germline gives CDR1 MNHEY, CDR2 SMNVEV (reference sequence). This CDR3 region has 14 residues. The CDR3 region has the DNA TGTGCCAGCAGTTTTGATCCGGTTAACTATGGCTACACCTTC. This translates into CASSFDPVNYGYTF.

The chain carries TRBV5-1 and TRBJ2-3; D is perhaps TRBD1 (5 bases). Between the trimmed V and J ends, which lost 0 bases and 0 bases, there was a span of 8 bases. The CDR3 loop spans 15 amino acids. The germline CDR1 and CDR2 sequences are SGHRS and YFSETQ. In nucleotides, the CDR3 is TGCGCCAGCAGCTTGGGGACAACTAGCACAGATACGCAGTATTTT. Protein product: CASSLGTTSTDTQYF.

The V gene is TRBV7-2, the J gene TRBJ2-1, with 8 bases matching TRBD2. Germline CDR1 SGHTA, CDR2 FQGNSA. The CDR3 has 13 residues. Losses at the gene ends were 1 base for V and 10 bases for J; bases not matched to a gene: 3. The CDR3 reads CASSLDRLAEQFF. CDR3 DNA sequence: TGTGCCAGCAGCTTAGACCGACTAGCGGAGCAGTTCTTC.

The genes are TRBV27 and TRBJ2-7; 8 bases are a match to TRBD2. The CDR3 has 15 amino acids. Germline V gene lookup returns CDR1 MNHEY and CDR2 SMNVEV (reference sequence). With 3 bases clipped from V and 4 bases from J, the junction kept 8 bases outside the gene matches. Here the CDR3 DNA reads TGTGCCAGCAGTTTGGGTAAAGGCGGGGGGTACGAGCAGTACTTC. It yields the protein CASSLGKGGGYEQYF.

V usage is TRBV23-1 and J usage is TRBJ1-6, with D tentatively TRBD1 (6 bases). TRBV23-1 is assigned to the ORF class and has an uncertain function. V shed 3 bases and J shed 6 bases, with 18 bases lying between them. The CDR3 has 17 residues. The CDR3 DNA reads as TGCGCCAGCAGTCATATAAGGGAAGGGGGTTGTAATTCACCCCTCCACTTT. This gives the protein CASSHIREGGCNSPLHF.

The chain is built from TRBV2 and TRBJ1-2, with D perhaps matching TRBD1 (6 bases). CDR3 length: 15 amino acids. V lost 6 bases and J 8 bases, leaving 22 bases between the germline ends. Germline V gene lookup returns CDR1 SNHLY and CDR2 FYNNEI. Here the CDR3 reads CASRGASRGFGGYTF. CDR3 in DNA: TGTGCCAGCAGGGGGGCAAGCAGGGGTTTCGGAGGCTACACCTTC.

The table lists this clone with a few counts. The gene calls are TRBV4-2 and TRBJ2-1; 11 nucleotides line up with TRBD2. V shed 3 bases, J shed 0 bases, and the junction held 7 bases outside the gene matches. CDR3 size: 18 residues. CDR1 is LGHNA, CDR2 YNFKEQ, per germline. CDR3 protein: CASSQDGTSGNSYNEQFF. DNA of the CDR3: TGTGCCAGCAGCCAGGACGGGACTAGCGGTAACTCCTACAATGAGCAGTTCTTC.

The chain employs TRBV7-2 and TRBJ2-5, with 10 bases fitting TRBD2. The length of the CDR3 is 14 residues. Germline V gene data show CDR1 as SGHTA and CDR2 as FQGNSA. V was clipped by 8 bases and J by 4 bases; unmatched bases: 7. The CDR3 spells CASGPGTSVETQYF. The CDR3 nucleotides read TGTGCCAGCGGACCCGGGACTAGCGTAGAGACCCAGTACTTC.

This clone was recorded many times. This chain links TRBV30 with TRBJ1-6, with a tentative D call TRBD1 (6 bases). Germline assignment: CDR1 GTSNPN and CDR2 SVGIG (reference sequence). CDR3 length: 13 amino acids. Trimming removed 2 bases at V and 10 bases at J, with 12 bases between. CDR3 amino acids: CAWSWGPGSPLHF. CDR3 sequence (DNA): TGTGCCTGGAGTTGGGGGCCCGGCTCACCCCTCCACTTT.

This clone was observed a single time. This chain links TRBV21-1 with TRBJ1-5. TRBV21-1 is a recognized pseudogene. The CDR3 totals 12 residues. The CDR3 loop is CASNQGGRGVHF. The CDR3 region has the DNA TGTGCCAGCAACCAAGGAGGACGAGGTGTTCATTTT.

In its sample, this clone was seen once. The chain recombines TRBV5-1 with TRBJ2-2; 8 nucleotides line up with TRBD2. CDR3 length equals 16 residues. The V segment lost 0 bases and the J segment 7 bases; nucleotides outside the gene matches: 8. CDR1 and CDR2 from the germline V gene are SGHRS and YFSETQ. The CDR3 DNA reads TGCGCCAGCAGCTTGGATGGCGGGGGGTCGATCGGGGAGCTGTTTTTT. It codes for CASSLDGGGSIGELFF.

V usage is TRBV7-8 and J usage is TRBJ2-7; D unresolved. The CDR3 contains 12 residues. V dropped 5 bases and J dropped 6 bases, with 11 bases sitting between them. The germline V gene has CDR1 SGHVS and CDR2 FQNEAQ. The chain's CDR3 is CASSPVSSEQYF. As DNA, the CDR3 is TGTGCCAGCAGCCCCGTTAGTAGCGAGCAGTACTTC.